This T cell receptor (beta chain) was profiled in a study of T-cell memory formation after mild COVID-19. Study at large: TCR clusters mostly belonged to single donors. General study findings and limits: That cross-reactive memory joined was suggested by some responding clones appearing in pre-infection memory. CD4+ contracting clones lay mainly in CM and EM, CD8+ ones in EMRA.

TCRdb fed the 5' RACE reads into MiXCR, producing one record per CDR3 protein. The sample consists of around 300,000 distinct CDR3 sequences, approximately 13% of them appearing once. The CDR3 runs to 15 residues. Germline V lookup: CDR1 SGHAT, CDR2 FQNNGV. Between the trimmed V and J ends, which lost 5 bases and 1 base, there was a span of 13 bases. This clonotype has more than one count but fewer than ten. Its target is unknown. The sequencing sample was made of PBMCs or a T cell subset sorted from them (not recorded which). The chain has TRBV11-2 and TRBJ2-3; D possibly corresponds to TRBD2 (7 bases). The receptor comes from a man younger than 30 who had mild COVID-19 (a few samples of this study predate the infection). Cell type and time point are not known. CDR3 in amino acids: CASSRGARGTDTQYF. CDR3 coding DNA: TGTGCCAGCAGCCGGGGGGCCAGGGGCACAGATACGCAGTATTTT.